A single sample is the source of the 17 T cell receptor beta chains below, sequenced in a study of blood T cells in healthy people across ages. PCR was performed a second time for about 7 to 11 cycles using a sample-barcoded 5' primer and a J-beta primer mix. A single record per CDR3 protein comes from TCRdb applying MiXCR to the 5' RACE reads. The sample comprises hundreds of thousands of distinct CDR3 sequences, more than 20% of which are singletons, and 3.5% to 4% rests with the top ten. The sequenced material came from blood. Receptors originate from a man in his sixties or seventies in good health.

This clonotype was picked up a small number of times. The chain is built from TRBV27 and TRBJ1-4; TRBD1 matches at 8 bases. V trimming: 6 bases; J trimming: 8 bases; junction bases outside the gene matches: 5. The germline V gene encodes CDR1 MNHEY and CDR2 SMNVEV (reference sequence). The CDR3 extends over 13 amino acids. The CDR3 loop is CASSRTGPEKLFF. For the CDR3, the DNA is TGTGCCAGCAGCAGGACAGGGCCCGAAAAACTGTTTTTT.

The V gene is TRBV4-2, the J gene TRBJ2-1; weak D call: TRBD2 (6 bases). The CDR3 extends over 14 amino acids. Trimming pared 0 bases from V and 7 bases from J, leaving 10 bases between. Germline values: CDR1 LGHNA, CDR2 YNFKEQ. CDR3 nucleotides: TGTGCCAGCAGCCAAGATAAGGAGGGAAATGAGCAGTTCTTC. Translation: CASSQDKEGNEQFF.

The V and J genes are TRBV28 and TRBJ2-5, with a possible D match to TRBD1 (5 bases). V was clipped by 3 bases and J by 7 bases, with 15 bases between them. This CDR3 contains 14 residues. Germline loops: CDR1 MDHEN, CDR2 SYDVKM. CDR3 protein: CASSFISGIGTQYF. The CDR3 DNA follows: TGTGCCAGCAGTTTTATTTCAGGGATTGGGACCCAGTACTTC.

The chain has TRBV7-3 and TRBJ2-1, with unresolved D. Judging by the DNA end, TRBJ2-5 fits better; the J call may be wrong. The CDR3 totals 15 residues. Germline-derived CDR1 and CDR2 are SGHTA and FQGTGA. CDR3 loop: CASSQVRMIQETQYF. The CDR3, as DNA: TGTGCCAGCAGCCAAGTCCGGATGATACAAGAGACCCAGTACTTC.

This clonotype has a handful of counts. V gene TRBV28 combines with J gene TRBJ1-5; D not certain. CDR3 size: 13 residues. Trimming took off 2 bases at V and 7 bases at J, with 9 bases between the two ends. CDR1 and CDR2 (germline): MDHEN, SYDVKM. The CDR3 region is CASSLPLNQPQHF. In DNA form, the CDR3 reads TGTGCCAGCAGTTTACCACTTAACCAGCCCCAGCATTTT.

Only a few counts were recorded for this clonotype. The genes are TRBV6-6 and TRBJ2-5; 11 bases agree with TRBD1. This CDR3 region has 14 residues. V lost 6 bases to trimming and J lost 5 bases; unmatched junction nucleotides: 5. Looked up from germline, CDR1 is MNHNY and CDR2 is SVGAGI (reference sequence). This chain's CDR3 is CASSGTGGSETQYF. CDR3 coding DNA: TGTGCCAGCAGCGGGACAGGGGGTTCGGAGACCCAGTACTTC.

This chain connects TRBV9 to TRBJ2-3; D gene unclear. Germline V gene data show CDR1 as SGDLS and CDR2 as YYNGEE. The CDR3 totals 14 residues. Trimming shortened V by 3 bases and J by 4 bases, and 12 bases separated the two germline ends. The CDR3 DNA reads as TGTGCCAGCAGCGCCGGGTCTACCTCAGATACGCAGTATTTT. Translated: CASSAGSTSDTQYF.

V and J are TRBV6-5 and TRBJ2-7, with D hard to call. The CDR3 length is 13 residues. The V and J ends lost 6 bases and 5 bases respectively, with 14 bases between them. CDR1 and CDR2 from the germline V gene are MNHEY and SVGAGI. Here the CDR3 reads CASSYPGTDEQYF. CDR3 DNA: TGTGCCAGCAGCTACCCTGGAACGGACGAGCAGTACTTC.

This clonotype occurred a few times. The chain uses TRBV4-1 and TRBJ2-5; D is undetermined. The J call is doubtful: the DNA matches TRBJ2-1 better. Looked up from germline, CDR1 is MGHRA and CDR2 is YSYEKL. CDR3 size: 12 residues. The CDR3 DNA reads TGCGCCAGCAGCCAAGAGGGGTATGAGCAGTTCTTC. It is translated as CASSQEGYEQFF.

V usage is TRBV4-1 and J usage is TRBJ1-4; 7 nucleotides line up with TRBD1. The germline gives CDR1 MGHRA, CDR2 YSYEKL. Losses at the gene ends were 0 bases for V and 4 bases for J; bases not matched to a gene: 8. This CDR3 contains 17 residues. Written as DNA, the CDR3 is TGCGCCAGCAGCCAAGAACTGACAGGGACCCTTAATGAAAAACTGTTTTTT. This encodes CASSQELTGTLNEKLFF.

CDR3 amino acids: CASSSQGADTEAFF. CDR3 nucleotide sequence: TGTGCCAGCAGCTCCCAGGGGGCTGACACTGAAGCTTTCTTT. V gene TRBV7-8 combines with J gene TRBJ1-1; 8 positions agree with TRBD1. CDR1 SGHVS and CDR2 FQNEAQ come from the germline V gene. The trim removed 4 bases at V and 3 bases at J, leaving 4 bases unmatched. The CDR3 covers 14 residues.

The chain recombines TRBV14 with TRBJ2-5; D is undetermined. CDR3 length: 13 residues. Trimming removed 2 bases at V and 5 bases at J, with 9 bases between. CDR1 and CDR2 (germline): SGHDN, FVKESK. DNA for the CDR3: TGTGCCAGCAGCCAATTGATGAGGGAGACCCAGTACTTC. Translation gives CASSQLMRETQYF.

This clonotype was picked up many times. Written as DNA, the CDR3 is TGTGCCATCAGTGATCAGGGTCAAGAGACCCAGTACTTC. Residues: CAISDQGQETQYF. This chain joins TRBV10-3 and TRBJ2-5, with D possibly being TRBD1 (5 bases). Trimming took off 3 bases at V and 2 bases at J, with 7 bases between the two ends. From germline, CDR1 is ENHRY and CDR2 SYGVKD. This CDR3 spans 13 amino acids.

CDR3 loop: CSARLAGGSRETQYF. CDR3 DNA sequence: TGCAGTGCAAGACTAGCGGGAGGGTCGCGAGAGACCCAGTACTTC. V gene TRBV20-1 combines with J gene TRBJ2-5, with 14 bases identical to TRBD2. The junction had 7 bases not matched to a gene; V was cut back by 6 bases and J by 4 bases. The CDR3 has 15 amino acids. Germline V CDR1 and CDR2: DFQATT, SNEGSKA (reference sequence).

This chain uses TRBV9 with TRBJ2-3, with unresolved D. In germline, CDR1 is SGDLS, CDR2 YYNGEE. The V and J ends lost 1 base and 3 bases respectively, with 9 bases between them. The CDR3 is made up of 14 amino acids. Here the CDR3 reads CASSVQVGTDTQYF. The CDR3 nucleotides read TGTGCCAGCAGCGTACAAGTAGGGACAGATACGCAGTATTTT.

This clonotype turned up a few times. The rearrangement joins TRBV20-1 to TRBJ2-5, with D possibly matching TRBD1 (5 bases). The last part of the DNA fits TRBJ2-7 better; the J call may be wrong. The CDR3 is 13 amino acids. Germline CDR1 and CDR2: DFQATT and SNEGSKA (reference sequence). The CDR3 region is CSARPNLQGEQYF. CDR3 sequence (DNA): TGCAGTGCTAGACCCAACCTGCAGGGCGAGCAGTACTTC.

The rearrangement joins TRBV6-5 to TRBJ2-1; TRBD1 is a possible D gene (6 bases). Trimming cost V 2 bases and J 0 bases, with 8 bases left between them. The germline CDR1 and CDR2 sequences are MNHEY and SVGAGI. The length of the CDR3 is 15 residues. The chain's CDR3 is CASSYGTTSYNEQFF. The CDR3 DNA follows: TGTGCCAGCAGTTACGGGACAACCTCCTACAATGAGCAGTTCTTC.